The 3 T cell receptor beta chains listed next were all sequenced from one sample in a study of CD8 T cells in ankylosing spondylitis. In TCRdb, the 5' RACE reads were re-called with MiXCR into one record per CDR3 protein. The table has a few hundred thousand distinct CDR3 sequences, 15% to 25% seen once. Sequences were obtained from blood, either unsorted or a sorted T cell fraction (not recorded which). The source of these receptors is a male donor with ankylosing spondylitis or in good health (not recorded which).

Concerning this clonotype: This may be a read error: a much more frequent sequence differs by one nucleotide. The V and J genes are TRBV29-1 and TRBJ2-3, with D possibly matching TRBD2 (6 bases). This CDR3 region has 13 residues. V lost 4 bases to trimming and J lost 1 base, with 9 bases between them. Germline V lookup: CDR1 SQVTM, CDR2 ANQGSEA. DNA of the CDR3: TGCAGCGTTGTGTGGGGGGGCACAGATACGCAGTATTTT. It specifies CSVVWGGTDTQYF.

Only a few counts were recorded for this clonotype. The rearrangement joins TRBV12-3 or TRBV12-4 to TRBJ1-1; weak D call: TRBD1 (5 bases). V lost 6 bases and J 4 bases, leaving 15 bases between the germline ends. This CDR3 spans 14 amino acids. CDR3 region: CASRGVVRSTEAFF. CDR3 nucleotides: TGTGCCAGCAGAGGGGTGGTCAGATCCACTGAAGCTTTCTTT.

J is TRBJ1-1 and V is TRBV20-1; 8 nucleotides line up with TRBD1. CDR3 size: 13 residues. Germline V lookup: CDR1 DFQATT, CDR2 SNEGSKA (reference sequence). J lost 3 bases, V lost 6 bases, and 6 bases had no gene match. The CDR3 DNA reads as TGCAGTGCCATCCGGGACAGGCACACTGAAGCTTTCTTT. Amino acids: CSAIRDRHTEAFF.